The next 16 T cell receptor beta chains were all read from a single sample in a study of Ad26.COV2.S vaccination and SARS-CoV-2 variants. Profiled with immunoSEQ multiplex PCR; TCRdb holds only in-frame clones, not every one. Of around 100,000 clones listed, approximately 77% are singletons. The input for sequencing was peripheral blood, taken after recovery from COVID-19. All receptors come from a human donor who had recovered from COVID-19.

The rearrangement joins TRBV9 to TRBJ1-2, with 7 positions matching TRBD1. This CDR3 is built from 14 residues. Trimming cost V 2 bases and J 5 bases; bases outside gene matches: 6. CDR1 and CDR2 from the germline V gene are SGDLS and YYNGEE. CDR3 sequence reads: CASSVGRGRYGYTF. CDR3 coding DNA: TGTGCCAGCAGCGTTGGAAGGGGGCGATATGGCTACACCTTC.

The chain carries TRBV24-1 and TRBJ2-2, with a possible D match to TRBD1 (5 bases). The germline V gene has CDR1 KGHDR and CDR2 SFDVKD. This CDR3 contains 16 residues. The V gene lost 4 bases and the J gene lost 4 bases, with 15 bases spanning the gap. CDR3 in DNA: TGTGCCACCAGTGAGAACCGGGCTGGGGCCACCGGGGAGCTGTTTTTT. This gives the protein CATSENRAGATGELFF.

This clone was seen once. The rearrangement uses TRBV5-5 and TRBJ2-4, with 7 bases fitting TRBD1. The CDR3 is made up of 15 amino acids. The germline CDR1 and CDR2 sequences are SGHKS and YYEKEE (reference sequence). The ends lost 3 bases at V and 6 bases at J; junction bases unmatched: 9. CDR3 coding DNA: TGTGCCAGCAGCTCCGGTTACAGGGGACCAAACATTCAGTACTTC. Its protein is CASSSGYRGPNIQYF.

The chain uses TRBV19 and TRBJ1-3; perhaps TRBD1 as D (6 bases). V gave up 5 bases and J gave up 3 bases, with 20 bases separating them. The germline V gene has CDR1 LNHDA and CDR2 SQIVND (reference sequence). This CDR3 comprises 17 residues. CDR3 residues: CASSPFLTGHGGNTIYF. CDR3 nucleotide sequence: TGTGCCAGTAGTCCCTTCCTCACGGGACATGGTGGAAACACCATATATTTT.

The V call is TRBV28, the J call TRBJ1-5; 7 bases are shared with TRBD1. The CDR3 runs 13 residues. V was pared by 4 bases and J by 9 bases, with 6 bases of the junction left unmatched. CDR1 is MDHEN, CDR2 SYDVKM, per germline. The CDR3 is CASSYRGPLPQHF. The DNA for the CDR3 is TGTGCCAGCAGTTACAGGGGCCCTCTGCCCCAGCATTTT.

This sequence joins TRBV6-6 and TRBJ1-1; the D gene is possibly TRBD1 (5 bases). CDR1 is MNHNY, CDR2 SVGAGI, per germline (reference sequence). CDR3 length equals 13 residues. The V and J ends lost 8 bases and 0 bases respectively, with 10 bases between them. CDR3 amino acids: CASGIQVNTEAFF. The CDR3 DNA sequence: TGTGCCAGCGGCATACAGGTGAACACTGAAGCTTTCTTT.

Worth noting for this clone: Just one base apart from a much larger clone, this may be a read error. The rearrangement links TRBV5-4 to TRBJ2-2; D is ambiguous. This CDR3 has 13 amino acids. Trimming took off 5 bases at V and 1 base at J, with 6 bases between the two ends. The germline V gene encodes CDR1 SGHNT and CDR2 YYREEE (reference sequence). CDR3 DNA sequence: TGTGCCAGCAGTTCCGGGAACACCGGGGAGCTGTTTTTT. It codes for CASSSGNTGELFF.

This chain uses TRBV7-8 with TRBJ2-1; D possibly uses TRBD1 or TRBD2 (5 bases each). The CDR3 contains 15 residues. Germline CDR1 is SGHVS and CDR2 is FQNEAQ. V dropped 5 bases and J dropped 2 bases, with 13 bases sitting between them. The CDR3 sequence is CASSPGTLPYNEQFF. DNA for the CDR3: TGTGCCAGCAGCCCCGGGACCTTACCCTACAATGAGCAGTTCTTC.

This sequence joins TRBV7-9 and TRBJ1-1; 9 positions match TRBD1. Germline CDR1 is SEHNR and CDR2 is FQNEAQ (reference sequence). CDR3 size: 15 residues. J lost 6 bases, V lost 0 bases, and 5 bases had no gene match. The CDR3 nucleotides read TGTGCCAGCAGCTTAGCGACAGGGGGAAAGGCTGAAGCTTTCTTT. This encodes CASSLATGGKAEAFF.

J is TRBJ1-2 and V is TRBV6-5; D might be TRBD1 (5 bases). Germline V gives CDR1 MNHEY, CDR2 SVGAGI. CDR3 length: 14 residues. The germline V and J ends were trimmed by 6 bases and 6 bases, with 17 bases remaining between them. In DNA, the CDR3 is TGTGCCAGCAGCCTCGGCCACTCGGGGGATGGCTACACCTTC. Its protein is CASSLGHSGDGYTF.

The chain has TRBV11-3 and TRBJ2-1; 7 bases match TRBD2. CDR3 length: 17 amino acids. V lost 4 bases to trimming and J lost 1 base; unmatched junction nucleotides: 10. The V gene's germline CDR1 is SGHNT and CDR2 YENEEA. CDR3 DNA sequence: TGTGCCAGCAGCTCACCACGAGCGGGAAATTCCTACAATGAGCAGTTCTTC. Protein sequence: CASSSPRAGNSYNEQFF. Filled out from reference TRBV11-3 and TRBJ2-1, the complete variable domain reads EAGVVQSPRYKIIEKKQPVAFWCNPISGHNTLYWYLQNLGQGPELLIRYENEEAVDDSQLPKDRFSAERLKGVDSTLKIQPAELGDSAVYLCASSSPRAGNSYNEQFFGPGTRLTVL.

This clone occurred once. The chain combines TRBV7-2 with TRBJ1-5, with D possibly being TRBD1 (5 bases). This CDR3 comprises 13 residues. CDR1 is SGHTA, CDR2 FQGNSA, per germline. V was trimmed by 4 bases and J by 9 bases, leaving 13 bases between them. Here the CDR3 DNA reads TGTGCCAGCAGCTCGCAGACAGCCTCGCCCCAGCATTTT. Protein product: CASSSQTASPQHF. The full variable domain, completed using reference TRBV7-2 and TRBJ1-5, is GAGVSQSPSNKVTEKGKDVELRCDPISGHTALYWYRQSLGQGLEFLIYFQGNSAPDKSGLPSDRFSAERTGGSVSTLTIQRTQQEDSAVYLCASSSQTASPQHFGDGTRLSIL.

The gene calls are TRBV28 and TRBJ2-7, with 7 positions matching TRBD1. The ends lost 3 bases at V and 6 bases at J; junction bases unmatched: 17. The germline CDR1 and CDR2 sequences are MDHEN and SYDVKM. This CDR3 has 17 residues. The CDR3 DNA sequence: TGTGCCAGCAGTTTCCTCAGGGGGAAAAGAGTGGAGTGCGAGCAGTACTTC. Translated, it gives CASSFLRGKRVECEQYF.

This chain joins TRBV9 and TRBJ2-5; either TRBD1 or TRBD2 may supply D (5 bases each). From germline, CDR1 is SGDLS and CDR2 YYNGEE. Trimming took 0 bases from V and 5 from J, leaving 11 bases between them. The CDR3 is made up of 14 amino acids. Written as DNA, the CDR3 is TGTGCCAGCAGCGTAGATGGGTGGGGGGAGACCCAGTACTTC. This translates into CASSVDGWGETQYF.

The V and J genes are TRBV6-5 and TRBJ1-1, with D hard to call. The CDR3 length is 13 residues. Germline V gene sequence: CDR1 MNHEY, CDR2 SVGAGI. Trimming took 6 bases from V and 4 from J, leaving 12 bases between them. CDR3 DNA sequence: TGTGCCAGCAGACCCGGACTCGGCACTGAAGCTTTCTTT. Translating gives CASRPGLGTEAFF.

This rearrangement joins TRBV19 to TRBJ2-3, with D possibly being TRBD2 (5 bases). CDR3 length: 14 residues. V was clipped by 3 bases and J by 10 bases, with 17 bases between them. Germline V CDR1 and CDR2: LNHDA, SQIVND (reference sequence). The CDR3 is CASSISGIGVAQYF. CDR3 coding DNA: TGTGCCAGTAGTATTTCCGGGATCGGTGTGGCGCAGTATTTT.